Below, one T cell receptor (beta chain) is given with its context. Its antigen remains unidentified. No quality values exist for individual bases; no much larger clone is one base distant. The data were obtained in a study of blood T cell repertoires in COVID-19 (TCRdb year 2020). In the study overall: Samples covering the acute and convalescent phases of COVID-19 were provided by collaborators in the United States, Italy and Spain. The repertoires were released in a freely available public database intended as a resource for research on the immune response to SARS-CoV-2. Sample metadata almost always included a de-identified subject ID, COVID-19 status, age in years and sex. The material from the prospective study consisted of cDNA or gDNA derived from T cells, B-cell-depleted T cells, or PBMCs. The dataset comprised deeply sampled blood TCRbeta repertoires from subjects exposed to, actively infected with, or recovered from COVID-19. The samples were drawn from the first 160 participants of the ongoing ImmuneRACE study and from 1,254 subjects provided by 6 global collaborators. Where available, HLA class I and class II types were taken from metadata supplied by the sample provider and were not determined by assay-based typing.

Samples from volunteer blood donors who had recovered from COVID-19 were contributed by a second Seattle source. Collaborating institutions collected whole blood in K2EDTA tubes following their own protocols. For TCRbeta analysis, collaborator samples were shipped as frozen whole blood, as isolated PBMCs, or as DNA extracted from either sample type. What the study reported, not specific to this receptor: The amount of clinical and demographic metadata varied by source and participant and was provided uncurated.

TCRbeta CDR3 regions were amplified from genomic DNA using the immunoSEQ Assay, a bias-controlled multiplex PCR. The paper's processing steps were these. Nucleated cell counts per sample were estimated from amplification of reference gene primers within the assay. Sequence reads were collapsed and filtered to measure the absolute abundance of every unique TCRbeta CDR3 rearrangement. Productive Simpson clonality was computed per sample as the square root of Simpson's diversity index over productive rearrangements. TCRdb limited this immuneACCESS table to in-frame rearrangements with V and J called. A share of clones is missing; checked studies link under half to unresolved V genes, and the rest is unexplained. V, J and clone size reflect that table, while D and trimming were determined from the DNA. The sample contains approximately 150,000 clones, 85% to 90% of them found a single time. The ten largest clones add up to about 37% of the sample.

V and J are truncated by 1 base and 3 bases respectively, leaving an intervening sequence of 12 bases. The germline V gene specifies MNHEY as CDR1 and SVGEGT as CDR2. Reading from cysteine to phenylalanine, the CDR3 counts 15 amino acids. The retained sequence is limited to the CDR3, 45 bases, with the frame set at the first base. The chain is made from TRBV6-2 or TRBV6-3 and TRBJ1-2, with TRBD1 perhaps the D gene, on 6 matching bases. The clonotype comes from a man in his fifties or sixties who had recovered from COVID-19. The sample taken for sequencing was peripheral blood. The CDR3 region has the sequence CASSYYRRGDYGYTF. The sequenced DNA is TGTGCCAGCAGTTACTATCGCAGGGGAGACTATGGCTACACCTTC.